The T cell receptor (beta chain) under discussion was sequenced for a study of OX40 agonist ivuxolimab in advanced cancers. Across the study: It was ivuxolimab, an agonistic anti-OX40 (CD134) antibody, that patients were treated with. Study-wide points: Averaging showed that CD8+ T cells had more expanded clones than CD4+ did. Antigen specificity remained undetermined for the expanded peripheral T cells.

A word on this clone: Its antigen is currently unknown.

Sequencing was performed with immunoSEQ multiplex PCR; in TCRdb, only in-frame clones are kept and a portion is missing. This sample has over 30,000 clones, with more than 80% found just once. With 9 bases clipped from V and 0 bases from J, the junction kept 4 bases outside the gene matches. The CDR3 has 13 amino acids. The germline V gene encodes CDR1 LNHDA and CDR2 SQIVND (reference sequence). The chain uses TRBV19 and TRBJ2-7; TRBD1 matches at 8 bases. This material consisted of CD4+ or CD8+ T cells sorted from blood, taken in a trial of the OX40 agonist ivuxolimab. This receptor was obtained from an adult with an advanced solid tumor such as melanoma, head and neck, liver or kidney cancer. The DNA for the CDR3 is TGTGCCAGCCAGGGGGCCAGCTCCTACGAGCAGTACTTC. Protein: CASQGASSYEQYF.